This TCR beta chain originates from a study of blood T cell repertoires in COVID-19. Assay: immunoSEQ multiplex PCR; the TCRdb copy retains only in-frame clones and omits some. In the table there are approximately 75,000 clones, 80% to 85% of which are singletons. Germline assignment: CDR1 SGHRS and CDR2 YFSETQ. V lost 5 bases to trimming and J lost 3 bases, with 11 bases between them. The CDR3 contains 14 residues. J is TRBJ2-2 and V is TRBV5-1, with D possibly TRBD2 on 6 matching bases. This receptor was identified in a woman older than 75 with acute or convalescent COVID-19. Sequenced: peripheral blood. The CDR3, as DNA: TGCGCCAGCAGGGGGGGACCTGACACCGGGGAGCTGTTTTTT. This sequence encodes CASRGGPDTGELFF.